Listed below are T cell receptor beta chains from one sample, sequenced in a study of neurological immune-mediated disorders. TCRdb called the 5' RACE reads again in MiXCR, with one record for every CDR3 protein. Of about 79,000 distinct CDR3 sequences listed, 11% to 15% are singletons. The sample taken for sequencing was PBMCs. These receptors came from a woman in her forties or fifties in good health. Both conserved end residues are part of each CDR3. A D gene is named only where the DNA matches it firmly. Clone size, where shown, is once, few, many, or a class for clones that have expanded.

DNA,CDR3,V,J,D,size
TGCGCCAGCAGCCGGATCGGGAAACAAGAGACCCAGTACTTC,CASSRIGKQETQYF,TRBV5-1,TRBJ2-5,.,many
TGTGCCAGCAGCTTAGTAGCGGGAGGGCCCGACGAGCAGTACTTC,CASSLVAGGPDEQYF,TRBV7-6,TRBJ2-7,TRBD2,many
TGTGCCAGCTCACCCCTTCCTGGATCTCAGCCCCAGCATTTT,CASSPLPGSQPQHF,TRBV18,TRBJ1-5,.,many
TGCAGCGTTGTGGCGTCGGGCAGGGGGTACGAGCAGTACTTC,CSVVASGRGYEQYF,TRBV29-1,TRBJ2-7,TRBD1,.
TGCGCCAGCAGTGAATCCTCGACGGGACGCGAGACCCAGTACTTC,CASSESSTGRETQYF,TRBV10-1,TRBJ2-5,.,many
TGTGCCAGCAGTTTATGGATTGGCGGGAGTTCCTACGAGCAGTACTTC,CASSLWIGGSSYEQYF,TRBV28,TRBJ2-7,TRBD2,many
TGCGCCAGCAGCTTGGAAAGGGTGGTGACAGATACGCAGTATTTT,CASSLERVVTDTQYF,TRBV5-1,TRBJ2-3,.,many
TGTGCCAGCAGTTTACAGATTCTATACAATGAGCAGTTCTTC,CASSLQILYNEQFF,TRBV28,TRBJ2-1,.,many
TGTGCCAGCAGCAGGGACACCTCCTACGAGCAGTACTTC,CASSRDTSYEQYF,TRBV7-8,TRBJ2-7,.,many
TGCGCCAGCAGCTTGGAGTCAGGCTTATCCTTAGCTAACTATGGCTACACCTTC,CASSLESGLSLANYGYTF,TRBV5-1,TRBJ1-2,.,many
TGCGCCAGCATTATGGGGACAGGGGACACTGAAGCTTTCTTT,CASIMGTGDTEAFF,TRBV5-1,TRBJ1-1,TRBD1,many
TGTGCTAGTGGTTTGCGGCAGGGGAATCCAGAGACCCAGTACTTC,CASGLRQGNPETQYF,TRBV12-5,TRBJ2-5,.,.
TGTGCCAGCAGCCCACTAGCCCCGACAGATACGCAGTATTTT,CASSPLAPTDTQYF,TRBV7-9,TRBJ2-3,.,many
TGTGCCAGCAGTACCGGGACCGGACCCGAACAACTGTTTTTT,CASSTGTGPEQLFF,TRBV28,TRBJ1-4,.,many
TGTGCCACCAGTGATCTGGGACAGGGGGCGGAGGATACGCAGTATTTT,CATSDLGQGAEDTQYF,TRBV24-1,TRBJ2-3,TRBD1,many
TGTGCCAGCCGGACTAGCGGGATATCTTACAATGAGCAGTTCTTC,CASRTSGISYNEQFF,TRBV2,TRBJ2-1,TRBD2,many
TGTGCCAGCAGCTTGGATGCGGCAACAGATACGCAGTATTTT,CASSLDAATDTQYF,TRBV5-6,TRBJ2-3,.,many
TGTGCCATCAGTCGACAGGGGGAAGAGACCCAGTACTTC,CAISRQGEETQYF,TRBV10-3,TRBJ2-5,TRBD1,many
TGTGCCACCAGTGACCGTCGGGTCGCCACAGATACGCAGTATTTT,CATSDRRVATDTQYF,TRBV24-1,TRBJ2-3,.,many
TGCGCCAGCAGCTTGGCAGGGGACACACGTCAAGAGACCCAGTACTTC,CASSLAGDTRQETQYF,TRBV5-1,TRBJ2-5,.,many
TGCGCCAGCAGCCCCGGGACCTCCCGCTCTGGAAACACCATATATTTT,CASSPGTSRSGNTIYF,TRBV5-1,TRBJ1-3,.,many
TGTGCCAGCAGCTTTAGGGACATGGGCCCTGCATCTTTCTTT,CASSFRDMGPASFF,TRBV5-6,TRBJ1-1,.,.
TGCGCCAGCAGTAGACTAGCAAGCTCCTACAATGAGCAGTGCTTC,CASSRLASSYNEQCF,TRBV5-1,TRBJ2-1,TRBD2,.
TGCAGTGCTAACAGCGGGAGTTACTACGAGCAGTACTTC,CSANSGSYYEQYF,TRBV20-1,TRBJ2-7,TRBD2,many
TGCGCCAGCAGCCCTCGGACTAGCAGCCTCACAGATACGCAGTATTTT,CASSPRTSSLTDTQYF,TRBV5-1,TRBJ2-3,TRBD2,many
TGCGCCAGCAGCTTGGAGTTGGCCAGCAACACTGAAGCTTTCTTT,CASSLELASNTEAFF,TRBV5-1,TRBJ1-1,.,many
TGCGCCAGCAGCCTCCTTACAGGGGAAGGTAATGAAAAACTGTTTTTT,CASSLLTGEGNEKLFF,TRBV5-1,TRBJ1-4,TRBD1,few
TGCAGCGTTGGGGCTCCCGGCGGCGGGAGGGCCAATGAGCAGTTCTTC,CSVGAPGGGRANEQFF,TRBV29-1,TRBJ2-1,TRBD2,many
TGTGCCAGCAGCTTACCCACAGGGGTGGAAGAGACCCAGTACTTC,CASSLPTGVEETQYF,TRBV7-2,TRBJ2-5,TRBD1,.
TGCGCCAGCAGCTTGGAACCTTGGGGTCCGACGGGGAACACTGAAGCTTTCTTT,CASSLEPWGPTGNTEAFF,TRBV5-1,TRBJ1-1,.,many
TGTGCCAGCAGGGGGTCCATTCCCTACGAGCAGTACTTC,CASRGSIPYEQYF,TRBV6-5,TRBJ2-7,.,many
TGCAGTGCTAGGAGGACAGGGTGGGAGACCCAGTACTTC,CSARRTGWETQYF,TRBV20-1,TRBJ2-5,TRBD1,many
TGTGCCAGCAGCCAAGTAGACGCGCTCAGCGAAAAACTGTTTTTT,CASSQVDALSEKLFF,TRBV14,TRBJ1-4,.,many